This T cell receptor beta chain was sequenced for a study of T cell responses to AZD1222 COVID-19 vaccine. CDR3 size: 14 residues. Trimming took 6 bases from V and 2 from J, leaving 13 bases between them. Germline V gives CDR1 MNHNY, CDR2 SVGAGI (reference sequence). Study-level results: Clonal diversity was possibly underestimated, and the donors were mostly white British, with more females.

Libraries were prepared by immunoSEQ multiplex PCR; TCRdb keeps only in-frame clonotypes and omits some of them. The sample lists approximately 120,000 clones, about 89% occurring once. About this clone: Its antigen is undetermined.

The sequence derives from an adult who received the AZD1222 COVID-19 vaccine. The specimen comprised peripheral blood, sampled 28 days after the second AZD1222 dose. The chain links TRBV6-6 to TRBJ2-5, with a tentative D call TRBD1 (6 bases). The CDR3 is CASRKGQNQETQYF. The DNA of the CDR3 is TGTGCCAGCAGAAAGGGACAAAATCAAGAGACCCAGTACTTC.